These T cell receptor beta chains were read from a single sample in a study of response to subunit inactivated influenza vaccine. TCRdb fed the RT-PCR reads into MiXCR, producing one record per CDR3 protein. The data show about 190,000 distinct CDR3 sequences, 13% to 15% seen once. The starting material was CD8+ T cells sorted from PBMCs, obtained 5 days after vaccination. Receptors were obtained from a man between 45 and 60 years old who received an inactivated influenza vaccine. Each CDR3 is given with its conserved first and last residue. D genes are given only for firm matches. A row's size may be missing; if present it is once, few, many or a size class.

j_call clone_size d_call v_call cdr3_aa cdr3_nt
TRBJ2-3 - TRBD1 TRBV4-2 CASSLGGTGGRDTQYF TGTGCCAGCAGCCTGGGGGGTACAGGGGGACGAGATACGCAGTATTTT
TRBJ2-2 few - TRBV6-1 CASSPNRVHTGELFF TGTGCCAGCAGCCCTAACAGGGTACACACCGGGGAGCTGTTTTTT
TRBJ2-3 few - TRBV12-3/TRBV12-4 CASSLINADTQYF TGTGCCAGCAGTTTAATAAACGCAGATACGCAGTATTTT
TRBJ2-3 few - TRBV6-5 CASSYSIRGSTDTQYF TGTGCCAGCAGTTACTCGATCCGGGGTAGCACAGATACGCAGTATTTT
TRBJ2-7 few - TRBV7-9 CASSSGDTDEQYF TGTGCCAGCAGCTCCGGGGACACGGACGAGCAGTACTTC
TRBJ2-1 few TRBD2 TRBV6-4 CASSQLAGLGNEQFF TGTGCCAGCAGTCAACTAGCGGGGTTGGGGAATGAGCAGTTCTTC
TRBJ2-3 few - TRBV6-2/TRBV6-3 CASSYSDVNLPITDTQYF TGTGCCAGCAGTTACTCCGACGTAAACCTACCCATCACAGATACGCAGTATTTT
TRBJ2-1 - TRBD1 TRBV10-3 CAINPGQGDNEQFF TGTGCCATCAACCCGGGACAGGGGGACAATGAGCAGTTCTTC
TRBJ2-3 many TRBD2 TRBV20-1 CSAQKEPGLAKPGGTDTQYF TGCAGTGCTCAAAAGGAGCCGGGACTAGCGAAACCTGGAGGCACAGATACGCAGTATTTT
TRBJ2-1 - TRBD2 TRBV4-3 CASSHSPGGLLINEQFF TGCGCCAGCAGCCATTCCCCGGGGGGACTTCTTATCAATGAGCAGTTCTTC
TRBJ1-1 few - TRBV20-1 CSATDIDTEAFF TGCAGTGCAACGGACATTGACACTGAAGCTTTCTTT
TRBJ2-7 - - TRBV21-1 CASRIIGGLAESYEQYF TGTGCCAGCAGGATCATCGGCGGACTAGCGGAATCCTACGAGCAGTACTTC
TRBJ1-2 many - TRBV7-9 CASSLEVVEHGYTF TGTGCCAGCAGCTTAGAGGTGGTGGAACACGGCTACACCTTC
TRBJ2-3 many - TRBV12-3/TRBV12-4 CASSFGAGADTQYF TGTGCCAGCAGTTTTGGGGCAGGGGCAGATACGCAGTATTTT
TRBJ2-5 - TRBD2 TRBV4-2 CASSQVTSGGSYQETQYF TGTGCCAGCAGCCAAGTGACAAGCGGGGGGTCGTATCAAGAGACCCAGTACTTC
TRBJ2-5 many TRBD1 TRBV24-1 CATSDPETGATQETQYF TGTGCCACCAGTGATCCCGAGACAGGGGCTACCCAAGAGACCCAGTACTTC
TRBJ1-2 once - TRBV6-5 CASSYSPGGGYNF TGTGCCAGCAGTTACTCGCCCGGGGGCGGCTACAACTTC
TRBJ2-7 many - TRBV3-1 CASSQMRRELYYEQYF TGTGCCAGCAGCCAGATGAGACGGGAGCTGTACTACGAGCAGTACTTC
TRBJ2-7 - - TRBV4-1 CASSQVRGSYEQYF TGCGCCAGCAGCCAAGTCAGGGGAAGCTACGAGCAGTACTTC
TRBJ2-7 many - TRBV12-3/TRBV12-4 CASSGIGLSYEQYF TGTGCCAGCAGTGGGATTGGCCTATCCTACGAGCAGTACTTC
TRBJ2-5 - TRBD2 TRBV7-9 CASSSPTGRGVQETQYF TGTGCCAGCAGCTCGCCAACTGGGCGGGGGGTACAAGAGACCCAGTACTTC
TRBJ2-3 - - TRBV7-9 CASSSSVPETDTQYF TGTGCCAGCAGCTCGAGTGTACCAGAAACAGATACGCAGTATTTT
TRBJ2-7 - TRBD1 TRBV6-2/TRBV6-3 CASSNGQGEIYEQYF TGTGCCAGCAGTAACGGACAGGGGGAGATCTACGAGCAGTACTTC
TRBJ1-5 few - TRBV20-1 CSVRTEHRDQPQHF TGCAGTGTTAGGACAGAACATCGTGATCAGCCCCAGCATTTT
TRBJ1-2 - TRBD1 TRBV20-1 CSARVEQGAYGYTF TGCAGTGCTAGGGTCGAACAGGGGGCTTACGGCTACACCTTC
TRBJ2-1 - - TRBV24-1 CATSDLTEDNEQFF TGTGCCACCAGTGACCTCACAGAGGACAATGAGCAGTTCTTC
TRBJ2-7 - TRBD2 TRBV7-9 CASSPSGAGSYEQYF TGTGCCAGCAGCCCGTCGGGAGCGGGATCCTACGAGCAGTACTTC
TRBJ2-1 few TRBD1 TRBV11-1 CASSLAHLGQGTSYNEQFF TGTGCCAGCAGCTTAGCGCATCTGGGACAGGGGACCTCCTACAATGAGCAGTTCTTC
TRBJ1-2 few - TRBV24-1 CATSFGSGYTF TGTGCCACCAGCTTCGGGTCCGGCTACACCTTC
TRBJ1-2 - - TRBV12-3/TRBV12-4 CASSSVGEKGYTF TGTGCCAGCAGTTCCGTAGGGGAGAAGGGCTACACCTTC
TRBJ2-5 - - TRBV7-2 CASSLGWAVMGETQYF TGTGCCAGCAGCTTAGGGTGGGCTGTTATGGGGGAGACCCAGTACTTC
TRBJ2-5 few - TRBV28 CASGQESRVAGTETQYF TGTGCCAGCGGACAGGAGTCAAGAGTAGCGGGGACAGAGACCCAGTACTTC